This paragraph covers one T cell receptor (beta chain) sequence. The antigen is not known. Primers: 60 Vbeta forward and 13 Jbeta reverse. Using immunoSEQ multiplex PCR, the repertoire was profiled, and TCRdb retains in-frame clones only, with some absent. The sample has about 70,000 clones. This CDR3 contains 12 residues. Trimming stripped 1 base from V and 6 bases from J, with 3 bases between. Germline values: CDR1 SGHAT, CDR2 FQNNGV. The data were taken from a study of cytomegalovirus exposure and HLA in healthy donors. Findings of the study overall: V- and J-gene trimming of TCR beta was linked (in a later analysis) to a missense DCLRE1C variant.

Sequences were obtained from PBMCs. The chain links TRBV11-2 to TRBJ2-2; D is undetermined. This TCR was sampled from a female donor in good health and CMV-seropositive. CDR3 sequence reads: CASSLGAGELFF. The CDR3 coding sequence is TGTGCCAGCAGCTTAGGAGCCGGGGAGCTGTTTTTT.